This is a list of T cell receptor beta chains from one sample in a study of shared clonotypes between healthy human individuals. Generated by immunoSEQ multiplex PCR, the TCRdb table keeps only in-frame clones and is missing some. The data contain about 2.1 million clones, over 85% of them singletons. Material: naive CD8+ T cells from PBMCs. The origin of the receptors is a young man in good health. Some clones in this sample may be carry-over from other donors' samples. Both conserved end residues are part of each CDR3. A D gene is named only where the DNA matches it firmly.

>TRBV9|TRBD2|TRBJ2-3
TGTGCCAGCAGCGTAGGGACTAGCGCCACAGATACGCAGTATTTT
CASSVGTSATDTQYF
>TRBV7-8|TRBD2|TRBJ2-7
TGTGCCAGCAGCCCAAGCGGGAGAGGATACGAGCAGTACTTC
CASSPSGRGYEQYF
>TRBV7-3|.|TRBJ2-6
TGTGCCAGCAGCCCTCTCTCCGGGGGCGCGTGGTCTGGGGCCAACGTCCTGACTTTC
CASSPLSGGAWSGANVLTF
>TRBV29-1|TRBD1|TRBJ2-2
TGCAGCGTTGTAGTGGGACAGTTATTGACCGGGGAGCTGTTTTTT
CSVVVGQLLTGELFF
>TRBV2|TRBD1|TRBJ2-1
TGTGCCAGCAGGATGGAGGGGACAGGGGTTATGAGGGTCAATGAGCAGTTCTTC
CASRMEGTGVMRVNEQFF
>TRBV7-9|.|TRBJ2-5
TGTGCCAGCAGCTTAAGCGGGCCCGTGTGGGAGACCCAGTACTTC
CASSLSGPVWETQYF
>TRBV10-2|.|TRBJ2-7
TGCGCCAGCAGTGAAGGACCGTCTTCCTACGAGCAGTACTTC
CASSEGPSSYEQYF
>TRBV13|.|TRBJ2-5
TGTGCCAGCAGCTTAGGCTTGCCGGGACCCACCTCCGTGGCCCAGTACTTC
CASSLGLPGPTSVAQYF
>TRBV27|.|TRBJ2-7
TGTGCCAGCAGCCCAAGTTCAGGGGAGCAGGGCTACGAGCAGTACTTC
CASSPSSGEQGYEQYF
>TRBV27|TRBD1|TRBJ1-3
TGTGCCAGCCGTCCACAGGGACTACAGGGGGGAAACACCATATATTTT
CASRPQGLQGGNTIYF
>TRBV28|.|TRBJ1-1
TGTGCCAGCAGGCATAACACTGAAGCTTTCTTT
CASRHNTEAFF
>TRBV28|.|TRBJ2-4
TGTGCCAGCAGTGGCGGTGGACCCCTAGCCAAAAACATTCAGTACTTC
CASSGGGPLAKNIQYF
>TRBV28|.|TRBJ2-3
TGTGCCAGCAGTTTCTCAGCGGTCACAGATACGCAGTATTTT
CASSFSAVTDTQYF
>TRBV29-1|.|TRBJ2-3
TGCAGCGTTGAAGAACGAAGGGGGTTTCGGGGGGATACGCAGTATTTT
CSVEERRGFRGDTQYF
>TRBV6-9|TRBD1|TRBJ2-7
TGTGCCAGCACCCAGGCCGACAGGGGGCGGCCGAGCTCCTACGAGCAGTACTTC
CASTQADRGRPSSYEQYF